The clone carrying this T cell receptor (beta chain) was seen more than once but under ten times. Its antigen remains unidentified. Germline V gene lookup returns CDR1 MNHEY and CDR2 SMNVEV (reference sequence). V was cut by 2 bases and J by 0 bases, with 5 bases left in between. The CDR3 consists of 14 residues. This sample stems from a study of Ad26.COV2.S vaccination and SARS-CoV-2 variants. Study-wide findings and caveats: After vaccination, reports described spike-specific CD8+ and CD4+ T cell responses as showing substantial breadth.

Treatment denoted: roughly 18 received Ad26.COV2.S at low or high dose, single or two shots; about 5 received placebo; per-sample allocation not given. Following the first vaccine or placebo injection, samples were taken on day 63. Donor was an adult aged 18-55 years in Boston. Sequenced by immunoSEQ multiplex PCR; TCRdb stores in-frame clones only, minus some. This sample has 350,000 to 600,000 clones, with 80% to 90% found just once. Material: peripheral blood, obtained in a trial of Ad26.COV2.S vaccine versus placebo. The chain couples TRBV27 to TRBJ1-5; D remains ambiguous. This clonotype was obtained from a person aged 18-60 years who received the Ad26.COV2.S COVID-19 vaccine or a placebo. DNA of the CDR3: TGTGCCAGCAGTTTAAAGGTTAGCAATCAGCCCCAGCATTTT. This sequence encodes CASSLKVSNQPQHF.